This passage covers 26 T cell receptor beta chains from one sample sequenced in a study of vaccination and CD4 T cells after COVID-19. With the Oncomine TCR Beta short-read assay, DNA from cultured CD4+ T cells was sequenced. TCRdb called the PCR reads again in MiXCR, with one record for every CDR3 protein. The profile shows 10,000 to 15,000 distinct CDR3 sequences, 60% to 80% of them singletons. Antigens of these TCRs are unknown. The treatment here: approximately nine-day PBMC culture with coronavirus spike peptide pools or control peptides (ViraFEST assay). Material: CD4+ T cells from blood, cultured in vitro, obtained after SARS-CoV-2 vaccination. The receptors here all came from a human donor who received a COVID-19 vaccine.

The CDR3 DNA sequence: TGCAGTGCTATATCCAGTAAGGCCCAGCATTTT. It codes for CSAISSKAQHF. The chain employs TRBV20-1 and TRBJ1-5; D is uncertain. Between the trimmed V and J ends, which lost 4 bases and 11 bases, there was a span of 12 bases. Germline V gene data show CDR1 as DFQATT and CDR2 as SNEGSKA (reference sequence). The CDR3 has 11 residues.

In this sample, this clonotype turned up a few times. This chain joins TRBV6-1 and TRBJ1-5, with 10 bases aligning to TRBD1. This CDR3 spans 14 amino acids. CDR1 is MNHNS and CDR2 is SASEGT in the germline V gene. The J segment lost 7 bases and the V segment lost 4 bases, leaving 4 bases of the junction unmatched. The CDR3 loop reads CASSGDRGGQPQHF. CDR3 sequence (DNA): TGTGCCAGCAGTGGGGACAGGGGAGGACAGCCCCAGCATTTT.

The rearrangement joins TRBV6-1 to TRBJ1-2; 8 positions agree with TRBD1. CDR1 MNHNS and CDR2 SASEGT come from the germline V gene. The CDR3 covers 17 residues. The V gene end was trimmed by 4 bases and the J gene end by 4 bases; junction bases not matched to a gene: 14. CDR3 sequence (DNA): TGTGCCAGCAGTGGTCGGGATTTTTACAGGGGGGGCTATGGCTACACCTTC. It specifies CASSGRDFYRGGYGYTF.

The rearrangement links TRBV12-3 or TRBV12-4 to TRBJ2-3, with 9 nucleotides matching TRBD2. Trimming took 0 bases from V and 4 from J; bases not matched to a gene: 8. This CDR3 contains 17 residues. The CDR3: CASSLAGLAGFSDTQYF. The CDR3 DNA follows: TGTGCCAGCAGTTTAGCGGGCCTAGCGGGGTTCTCAGATACGCAGTATTTT.

The V call is TRBV10-3, the J call TRBJ2-3, with D maybe TRBD1 (6 bases). Germline V gene sequence: CDR1 ENHRY, CDR2 SYGVKD. This CDR3 comprises 15 residues. Trimming cost V 0 bases and J 1 base, with 8 bases left between them. In nucleotides, the CDR3 is TGTGCCATCAGTGAGTCGAGACAGGGCACAGATACGCAGTATTTT. Translated, it gives CAISESRQGTDTQYF.

The genes are TRBV30 and TRBJ2-1; D ambiguous. Germline CDR1 GTSNPN, CDR2 SVGIG (reference sequence). The CDR3 runs 11 residues. V dropped 0 bases and J dropped 10 bases, with 7 bases sitting between them. The DNA of the CDR3 is TGTGCCTGGAGTGTAAAAGAAGAGCAGTTCTTC. Amino acid sequence: CAWSVKEEQFF. The whole variable domain, filled in from reference TRBV30 and TRBJ2-1, reads SQTIHQWPATLVQPVGSPLSLECTVEGTSNPNLYWYRQAAGRGLQLLFYSVGIGQISSEVPQNLSASRPQDRQFILSSKKLLLSDSGFYLCAWSVKEEQFFGPGTRLTVL.

The chain combines TRBV7-2 with TRBJ1-2; a weak D match, TRBD1 (5 bases). The CDR3 loop spans 16 amino acids. The V gene's germline CDR1 is SGHTA and CDR2 FQGNSA. The V and J ends lost 2 bases and 4 bases respectively, with 17 bases between them. The CDR3 DNA sequence: TGTGCCAGCAGCTTATATACAGGCGCTAGTGTCTATGGCTACACCTTC. Its translation: CASSLYTGASVYGYTF. The complete variable domain, with remaining parts taken from reference TRBV7-2 and TRBJ1-2, reads GAGVSQSPSNKVTEKGKDVELRCDPISGHTALYWYRQSLGQGLEFLIYFQGNSAPDKSGLPSDRFSAERTGGSVSTLTIQRTQQEDSAVYLCASSLYTGASVYGYTFGSGTRLTVV.

The J gene is TRBJ1-5, the V gene TRBV5-1; the D gene is possibly TRBD1 (6 bases). Trimming removed 7 bases at V and 4 bases at J, with 18 bases between. Germline V gene data show CDR1 as SGHRS and CDR2 as YFSETQ. This CDR3 comprises 15 residues. The CDR3 is CASSKGGFRNQPQHF. CDR3 DNA sequence: TGCGCCAGCTCAAAAGGGGGATTTCGGAATCAGCCCCAGCATTTT.

The gene calls are TRBV20-1 and TRBJ2-5; D is uncertain. CDR1 is DFQATT, CDR2 SNEGSKA, per germline (reference sequence). Trimming removed 3 bases from V and 2 bases from J, with 13 bases in between. The CDR3 consists of 14 residues. CDR3 region: CSARGLGVQETQYF. CDR3 sequence (DNA): TGCAGTGCTAGGGGTTTAGGAGTACAAGAGACCCAGTACTTC.

A single count supports this clonotype. The rearrangement joins TRBV4-1 to TRBJ1-5, with 7 bases lining up with TRBD1. V lost 2 bases and J lost 5; bases outside the gene matches: 12. The CDR3 extends over 17 amino acids. Germline CDR1 reads MGHRA; CDR2 reads YSYEKL. CDR3 loop: CASSQYGQAAPDQPQHF. Here the CDR3 DNA reads TGCGCCAGCAGCCAATATGGACAGGCGGCCCCTGATCAGCCCCAGCATTTT.

The J gene is TRBJ1-2, the V gene TRBV20-1; D gene ambiguous. Germline loops: CDR1 DFQATT, CDR2 SNEGSKA (reference sequence). V was shortened by 1 base and J by 4 bases, with 19 bases between the two germline ends. This CDR3 has 16 residues. CDR3 residues: CSARALTDFASYGYTF. DNA of the CDR3: TGCAGTGCTAGAGCTTTGACCGACTTCGCCTCCTATGGCTACACCTTC.

V usage is TRBV6-1 and J usage is TRBJ2-5, with D possibly matching TRBD2 (6 bases). The CDR3 totals 14 residues. The germline V gene has CDR1 MNHNS and CDR2 SASEGT. V dropped 7 bases and J dropped 5 bases, with 17 bases sitting between them. The CDR3 DNA reads TGTGCCAGCATACCCGGAGGGCGGGGCGAGACCCAGTACTTC. Translating it yields CASIPGGRGETQYF.

The chain employs TRBV12-3 or TRBV12-4 and TRBJ2-3; 11 positions match TRBD2. Trimming cost V 6 bases and J 6 bases; bases outside gene matches: 5. The CDR3 is 14 amino acids. CDR3 coding DNA: TGTGCCAGCAGCGATACTAGCGGGGGTGATACGCAGTATTTT. Translated, it gives CASSDTSGGDTQYF.

This rearrangement joins TRBV5-4 to TRBJ1-5; possible D gene TRBD1, 5 bases. The CDR3 is 16 residues long. V was trimmed by 2 bases and J by 0 bases, leaving 12 bases between them. The germline V gene encodes CDR1 SGHNT and CDR2 YYREEE (reference sequence). The CDR3 region has the DNA TGTGCCAGCAGCTTCGGGGGGGGGAATAGCAATCAGCCCCAGCATTTT. It codes for CASSFGGGNSNQPQHF.

This chain joins TRBV5-6 and TRBJ2-3; tentative D call: TRBD2 (6 bases). Germline V gene lookup returns CDR1 SGHDT and CDR2 YYEEEE. The CDR3 contains 15 residues. Trimming left V 0 bases short and J 0 bases short, with 8 bases between. The CDR3 bases are TGTGCCAGCAGCTTGGTGGGGAGGAGCACAGATACGCAGTATTTT. It is translated as CASSLVGRSTDTQYF. Looking up the rest from reference TRBV5-6 and TRBJ2-3 gives the full variable domain: DAGVTQSPTHLIKTRGQQVTLRCSPKSGHDTVSWYQQALGQGPQFIFQYYEEEERQRGNFPDRFSGHQFPNYSSELNVNALLLGDSALYLCASSLVGRSTDTQYFGPGTRLTVL.

This clonotype showed up just a few times. The rearrangement uses TRBV10-2 and TRBJ1-1; tentatively, D is TRBD1 (5 bases). Trimming took 3 bases from V and 10 from J, leaving 21 bases between them. CDR1 and CDR2 from the germline V gene are WSHSY and SAAADI. The CDR3 loop spans 15 amino acids. CDR3 loop: CASSDQAREGVGAFF. The CDR3 DNA follows: TGCGCCAGCAGTGATCAGGCCAGGGAAGGGGTAGGAGCTTTCTTT.

The chain is built from TRBV7-2 and TRBJ2-5; TRBD1 aligns across 8 bases. With 3 bases clipped from V and 5 bases from J, the junction kept 5 bases outside the gene matches. Germline assignment: CDR1 SGHTA and CDR2 FQGNSA. This CDR3 is 14 amino acids long. The CDR3 DNA reads as TGTGCCAGCAGCTTTGACAGGGGCTGGGAGACCCAGTACTTC. It is translated as CASSFDRGWETQYF.

The chain is built from TRBV7-8 and TRBJ1-2; TRBD1 might be the D (6 bases). In germline, CDR1 is SGHVS, CDR2 FQNEAQ. The CDR3 runs 15 residues. The V gene lost 5 bases and the J gene lost 8 bases, with 21 bases spanning the gap. CDR3 protein: CASSRGGSSTVGYTF. CDR3 bases: TGTGCCAGCAGCAGAGGGGGTAGTTCAACGGTCGGCTACACCTTC.

The chain employs TRBV9 and TRBJ1-2; TRBD1 agrees at 10 bases. J gave up 1 base and V 2 bases, and 2 bases lay outside the gene matches. The CDR3 has 15 amino acids. The germline V gene encodes CDR1 SGDLS and CDR2 YYNGEE. CDR3 sequence: CASSVGTGVNYGYTF. The CDR3, as DNA: TGTGCCAGCAGCGTCGGGACAGGGGTTAACTATGGCTACACCTTC. The full variable domain, with the rest looked up from reference TRBV9 and TRBJ1-2, is DSGVTQTPKHLITATGQRVTLRCSPRSGDLSVYWYQQSLDQGLQFLIQYYNGEERAKGNILERFSAQQFPDLHSELNLSSLELGDSALYFCASSVGTGVNYGYTFGSGTRLTVV.

This chain links TRBV5-4 with TRBJ2-5, with 8 positions matching TRBD2. The CDR3 loop spans 16 amino acids. Germline lookup yields CDR1 SGHNT and CDR2 YYREEE (reference sequence). Trimming took 1 base from V and 5 from J; bases not matched to a gene: 10. The CDR3 protein is CASSLTGGGQQETQYF. The DNA of the CDR3 is TGTGCCAGCAGCTTGACTGGCGGGGGGCAGCAGGAGACCCAGTACTTC.

This clonotype was observed a few times. V and J are TRBV6-1 and TRBJ1-5; TRBD1 is a possible D gene (6 bases). Germline values: CDR1 MNHNS, CDR2 SASEGT. Trimming removed 4 bases from V and 5 bases from J, with 18 bases in between. The CDR3 spans 16 residues. The chain's CDR3 is CASSAAGVGVHQPQHF. The CDR3 DNA follows: TGTGCCAGCAGTGCGGCAGGGGTAGGGGTACATCAGCCCCAGCATTTT.

This rearrangement joins TRBV6-5 to TRBJ1-2; no clear D gene. V lost 1 base to trimming and J lost 3 bases, with 12 bases between them. CDR3 length: 15 residues. The germline V gene encodes CDR1 MNHEY and CDR2 SVGAGI. DNA for the CDR3: TGTGCCAGCAGTTACTTGGCCGCCGGCGACTATGGCTACACCTTC. This translates into CASSYLAAGDYGYTF.

The CDR3 sequence: CASSLGTTLATQYF. CDR3 nucleotide sequence: TGTGCCAGCAGCTTAGGGACTACTCTGGCTACGCAGTATTTT. The chain carries TRBV7-2 and TRBJ2-3; D is possibly TRBD2 (6 bases). The CDR3 extends over 14 amino acids. The germline V and J ends were trimmed by 1 base and 8 bases, with 13 bases remaining between them. Looked up from germline, CDR1 is SGHTA and CDR2 is FQGNSA.

The gene calls are TRBV24-1 and TRBJ2-3; 8 bases align to TRBD2. Germline V lookup: CDR1 KGHDR, CDR2 SFDVKD. CDR3 length: 18 residues. V lost 4 bases to trimming and J lost 1 base; unmatched junction nucleotides: 12. The CDR3 DNA is TGTGCCACCAGTGACTCCGGGACTAGTCAGTTGGGCACAGATACGCAGTATTTT. Its translation: CATSDSGTSQLGTDTQYF.

J is TRBJ1-1 and V is TRBV12-3 or TRBV12-4; the D is unclear. Trimming took off 5 bases at V and 0 bases at J, with 7 bases between the two ends. This CDR3 has 13 residues. The CDR3 protein is CASSDNVNTEAFF. The CDR3 nucleotides are TGTGCCAGCAGTGATAACGTGAACACTGAAGCTTTCTTT.

The genes are TRBV10-1 and TRBJ2-3; 12 nucleotides agree with TRBD2. The J segment lost 8 bases and the V segment lost 8 bases, leaving 11 bases of the junction unmatched. Looked up from germline, CDR1 is WNHNN and CDR2 is SYGVQD (reference sequence). CDR3 length: 15 amino acids. The CDR3 DNA follows: TGCGCCAGCTCGACTAGCGGGGGTGACCCCGGTACGCAGTATTTT. This codes for CASSTSGGDPGTQYF.